One sample yielded the 17 T cell receptor beta chains listed below, sequenced in a study of T cell repertoires in cytomegalovirus infection (dated by TCRdb to the late 2010s). Sequenced using an Illumina HiSeq 1500. TCRdb trimmed public reads at Q25 via fastp, called clones via MiXCR and kept in-frame beta chains. Every entry covers one CDR3 protein and lists the most common genes and DNA from its rows. The table for this sample lists about half a million distinct CDR3 sequences; roughly a third of them were counted only once. Jointly, the top ten make up roughly 15% of the sample. These receptors lack a known antigen. Sample treatment or condition, as interpreted from the label and publication: in vitro stimulation with specific CMV peptide epitopes to enrich CMV-specific T cells. Source: cultured PBMCs, taken from culture after CMV antigen stimulation. The receptors shown here come from a human donor in good health (CMV status not recorded). Some clones in this sample may be carry-over from other donors' samples.

This sequence joins TRBV5-1 and TRBJ1-1; 7 bases agree with TRBD1. V shed 4 bases, J shed 6 bases, and the junction held 12 bases outside the gene matches. The CDR3 spans 15 residues. CDR1 is SGHRS, CDR2 YFSETQ, per germline. CDR3 coding DNA: TGCGCCAGCAGCGCCTCGGGACAGCCTACTGCTGAAGCTTTCTTT. It codes for CASSASGQPTAEAFF.

The sample holds many counts of this clonotype. The gene calls are TRBV7-2 and TRBJ1-5, with TRBD1 matching over 7 bases. Germline V gene sequence: CDR1 SGHTA, CDR2 FQGNSA. The J segment lost 2 bases and the V segment lost 5 bases, leaving 3 bases of the junction unmatched. CDR3 size: 14 residues. In DNA, the CDR3 is TGTGCCAGCAGCCCTACAGGGGGCAATCAGCCCCAGCATTTT. This encodes CASSPTGGNQPQHF.

This clonotype was detected a few times. The rearrangement links TRBV11-3 to TRBJ2-7, with 10 positions matching TRBD2. Germline values: CDR1 SGHNT, CDR2 YENEEA. CDR3 length: 17 residues. With 0 bases clipped from V and 1 base from J, the junction kept 6 bases outside the gene matches. The CDR3 here is CASSLDHPSGSSYEQYV. CDR3 coding DNA: TGTGCCAGCAGCTTAGATCACCCTAGCGGGAGTTCCTACGAGCAGTACGTC.

The chain recombines TRBV19 with TRBJ1-2; tentatively, D is TRBD1 (6 bases). Per germline, CDR1 LNHDA and CDR2 SQIVND (reference sequence). The germline V and J ends were trimmed by 6 bases and 7 bases, with 18 bases remaining between them. There are 14 residues in the CDR3. This CDR3 is CASRSTGPSGGYTF. CDR3 coding DNA: TGTGCCAGTAGATCCACAGGGCCATCGGGTGGCTACACCTTC. The whole variable domain, filled in from reference TRBV19 and TRBJ1-2, reads DGGITQSPKYLFRKEGQNVTLSCEQNLNHDAMYWYRQDPGQGLRLIYYSQIVNDFQKGDIAEGYSVSREKKESFPLTVTSAQKNPTAFYLCASRSTGPSGGYTFGSGTRLTVV.

J is TRBJ2-2 and V is TRBV28; D uncertain. Looked up from germline, CDR1 is MDHEN and CDR2 is SYDVKM. Trimming stripped 4 bases from V and 1 base from J, with 16 bases between. This CDR3 has 17 amino acids. The CDR3 DNA reads TGTGCCAGCAGTTCCCCCCTCCATACTATGAACACCGGGGAGCTGTTTTTT. This gives the protein CASSSPLHTMNTGELFF.

The table lists this clonotype with a count of one. The chain has TRBV19 and TRBJ1-1; the match to TRBD1 covers 7 bases. Germline V CDR1 and CDR2: LNHDA, SQIVND (reference sequence). The trim removed 10 bases at V and 6 bases at J, leaving 20 bases unmatched. The CDR3 is made up of 16 amino acids. The CDR3 loop reads CATLAGKGAILSEAFF. CDR3 nucleotide sequence: TGTGCCACCCTCGCAGGAAAGGGGGCGATTTTATCTGAAGCTTTCTTT.

The J gene is TRBJ2-3, the V gene TRBV20-1; weak D call: TRBD2 (5 bases). Germline loops: CDR1 DFQATT, CDR2 SNEGSKA (reference sequence). V lost 0 bases, J lost 1 base, and 11 bases lay in between. The CDR3 has 15 amino acids. This CDR3 reads CSARDPSGGTDTQYF. The DNA of the CDR3 is TGCAGTGCTAGAGATCCCAGCGGAGGCACAGATACGCAGTATTTT.

The chain recombines TRBV7-9 with TRBJ2-1, with D perhaps given as TRBD1 or TRBD2 (5 bases each). The CDR3 sequence is 17 residues long. CDR1 and CDR2 from the germline V gene are SEHNR and FQNEAQ (reference sequence). V lost 1 base, J lost 0 bases, and 13 bases lay in between. The CDR3 region is CASSLVRDRSSYNEQFF. The CDR3, as DNA: TGTGCCAGCAGCTTAGTTAGGGACCGTAGCTCCTACAATGAGCAGTTCTTC.

This rearrangement joins TRBV6-2 or TRBV6-3 to TRBJ2-3; D might be TRBD2 (5 bases). With 8 bases removed from V and 11 bases from J, the gap between germline ends came to 14 bases. The germline CDR1 and CDR2 sequences are MNHEY and SVGEGT. The CDR3 is 11 residues long. The CDR3 loop is CASQIAAEQYF. The CDR3 bases are TGTGCCAGCCAGATAGCAGCGGAGCAGTATTTT.

V usage is TRBV7-8 and J usage is TRBJ2-7; 7 bases map to TRBD1. J lost 5 bases, V lost 0 bases, and 13 bases had no gene match. The CDR3 has 17 residues. Germline CDR1 SGHVS, CDR2 FQNEAQ. CDR3: CASSLARLRQGIHEQYF. The CDR3 coding sequence is TGTGCCAGCAGCTTAGCGCGGCTTAGACAGGGTATCCACGAGCAGTACTTC.

The chain couples TRBV6-5 to TRBJ2-7; D unresolved. CDR1 MNHEY and CDR2 SVGAGI come from the germline V gene. With 8 bases removed from V and 6 bases from J, the gap between germline ends came to 20 bases. The CDR3 extends over 14 amino acids. In nucleotides, the CDR3 is TGTGCCAGCGATAAACAGTTTCCGCTGGGCGAGCAGTACGTC. Translated, it gives CASDKQFPLGEQYV.

In regard to this clonotype: Germline is not matched at one junction end, which may reflect a read error. The V and J genes are TRBV7-9 and TRBJ2-3; 11 bases are shared with TRBD2. Germline CDR1 and CDR2: SEHNR and FQNEAQ (reference sequence). This CDR3 has 18 residues. The CDR3 protein is CGSSFPLGTSGDTDTQYF. The CDR3 region has the DNA TGTGGCAGCAGCTTTCCGCTGGGGACTAGCGGCGACACAGATACGCAGTATTTT.

The table lists this clonotype with many counts. V is TRBV28 and J is TRBJ2-7, with TRBD1 matching over 10 bases. This CDR3 is 14 amino acids long. Germline V CDR1 and CDR2: MDHEN, SYDVKM. V gave up 6 bases and J gave up 7 bases; unmatched junction bases: 9. CDR3 in amino acids: CASSPRQGAREQYF. In DNA, the CDR3 is TGTGCCAGCAGCCCGCGACAGGGGGCGAGGGAGCAGTACTTC.

The gene calls are TRBV19 and TRBJ2-3; tentatively, D is TRBD1 (6 bases). The V gene's germline CDR1 is LNHDA and CDR2 SQIVND (reference sequence). V dropped 3 bases and J dropped 5 bases, with 15 bases sitting between them. The CDR3 covers 15 residues. CDR3 sequence (DNA): TGTGCCAGTAGTATTTTTATGGGGGCTGGAGATACGCAGTATTTT. Amino acid sequence: CASSIFMGAGDTQYF. The variable domain in full, completed from reference TRBV19 and TRBJ2-3, reads DGGITQSPKYLFRKEGQNVTLSCEQNLNHDAMYWYRQDPGQGLRLIYYSQIVNDFQKGDIAEGYSVSREKKESFPLTVTSAQKNPTAFYLCASSIFMGAGDTQYFGPGTRLTVL.

The table lists this clonotype with a few counts. This chain links TRBV29-1 with TRBJ2-3; 8 bases agree with TRBD2. There are 16 residues in the CDR3. Looked up from germline, CDR1 is SQVTM and CDR2 is ANQGSEA. Trimming cost V 0 bases and J 4 bases; bases outside gene matches: 9. The CDR3 nucleotides are TGCAGCGTTGAAGATCTTCTGCGGGAGGACCCAGATACGCAGTATTTT. Translation gives CSVEDLLREDPDTQYF.

This clonotype was seen ten or more times. The chain is built from TRBV7-2 and TRBJ1-5; TRBD1 is a possible D gene (5 bases). CDR1 and CDR2 from the germline V gene are SGHTA and FQGNSA. V was clipped by 4 bases and J by 2 bases, with 15 bases between them. The CDR3 runs 16 residues. Here the CDR3 reads CASSSTGAVGNQPQHF. CDR3 DNA sequence: TGTGCCAGCAGCTCAACCGGGGCGGTTGGCAATCAGCCCCAGCATTTT.

CDR3 amino acids: CASPLTGSTDTQYF. The CDR3 nucleotides are TGCGCCAGCCCATTGACCGGGAGCACAGATACGCAGTATTTT. The chain couples TRBV5-1 to TRBJ2-3; D is uncertain. The CDR3 totals 14 residues. Germline CDR1 reads SGHRS; CDR2 reads YFSETQ. V lost 7 bases to trimming and J lost 0 bases, with 12 bases between them.